One TCR beta chain is described in this entry. Its specific antigen is unknown. Per-base qualities were not stored, and no clone one base away is much larger. Whole blood was collected in K2EDTA tubes by collaborating institutions according to the institutions' own protocols. For TCRbeta analysis, collaborators shipped samples in one of three forms: frozen whole blood, isolated PBMCs, or DNA extracted from either of those sample types. The CDR3 runs 16 residues from the cysteine to the phenylalanine. The retained sequence is limited to the CDR3, 48 bases, with the frame set at the first base. CDR1 is given as LNHNV and CDR2 as YYDKDF, both from the germline V gene (reference sequence). Here V drops 4 bases and J drops 3 bases, and the junction holds 6 bases not matched to any gene. TCRbeta CDR3 regions were amplified from genomic DNA by means of the immunoSEQ Assay, a bias-controlled multiplex PCR. In the source study's methods: The number of nucleated cells in each sample was estimated from the amplification of reference gene primers within the assay. To quantify the absolute abundance of each unique TCRbeta CDR3 rearrangement, sequence reads were collapsed and filtered. For each sample, productive Simpson clonality was calculated as the square root of Simpson's diversity index over productive rearrangements. Drawn from immuneACCESS, this table holds only the in-frame rearrangements with V and J called that TCRdb kept. Clones are partly lost; checked studies trace under half to an unresolved V gene and leave the rest unexplained. V and J calls and clone size follow that table, whereas D and trimming were derived from the DNA. This sample holds some 50,000 clones; 90% were observed only once. Approximately 6.2% of the sample belongs to the ten largest clones.

The data were obtained in a study of blood T cell repertoires in COVID-19 (dated by TCRdb to about 2020). With respect to the entire study: Collaborator samples came from the United States, Italy and Spain and covered acute and convalescent phases of COVID-19. The sample metadata nearly always contained a de-identified subject ID, COVID-19 status, age in years and sex. The material from the prospective study consisted of cDNA or gDNA derived from T cells, B-cell-depleted T cells, or PBMCs. Subjects who had been exposed to COVID-19, were actively infected with it, or had recovered from it provided the deeply sampled blood TCRbeta repertoires that made up the dataset. The samples were drawn from the first 160 participants of the ongoing ImmuneRACE study and from over a thousand subjects provided by 6 global collaborators. Where HLA class I and class II types were available, the types were taken from metadata supplied by the sample provider, not from assay-based typing. The repertoires were released in a freely available public database intended as a resource for research on the immune response to SARS-CoV-2. Broad study findings and their caveats: Clinical and demographic metadata were provided uncurated, with the amount varying by source and participant.

The sequence was obtained from a man between 35 and 55 years old with acute or convalescent COVID-19. Material for sequencing was peripheral blood. The chain joins TRBV15 to TRBJ2-2; the central 9 bases match TRBD1. The nucleotide sequence reads as follows: TGTGCCACCAGCACACCGGGACAGGGTCACACCGGGGAGCTGTTTTTT. Protein translation: CATSTPGQGHTGELFF.